This TCR beta chain was recovered during a study of T cells in Graves' hyperthyroidism and ophthalmopathy. Study-wide findings and caveats: Patients with ophthalmopathy were separated from those with stable hyperthyroidism by a 13 V-J model.

Reasons for excluding patients were uncontrolled infection, other autoimmune disease, pregnancy or lactation. Orbital computed tomography and thyroid ultrasound, together with serum TRAb and thyroxine and clinical symptoms, were used for diagnoses. Germline V gene sequence: CDR1 MNHEY, CDR2 SMNVEV (reference sequence). Trimming removed 5 bases from V and 8 bases from J, with 10 bases in between. The CDR3 is 13 residues long. With regard to this clonotype: Its antigen is unknown. Possible read error: a much larger clone is one base away.

TCR beta CDR3 regions were amplified from RNA transcripts. HTBI primers drove first-round RT-PCR of the TCR CDR3. TCRdb itself ran the multiplex PCR reads through MiXCR, one entry per CDR3 protein. The sample includes more than 300,000 distinct CDR3 sequences, about a sixth of them seen just once. The TCR originated in a woman in her twenties or thirties with Graves' hyperthyroidism that later progressed to Graves' ophthalmopathy. V usage is TRBV27 and J usage is TRBJ1-6; TRBD1 might be the D (5 bases). The sample taken for sequencing was blood. This CDR3 is CASSPGTDSPLHF. In DNA form, the CDR3 reads TGTGCCAGCAGTCCGGGGACGGATTCACCCCTCCACTTT.